This TCR beta chain is drawn from a study of beta chain features in type 1 diabetes. Overall study findings and caveats: Compared to healthy donors, patients appeared to have naive, central memory and Treg TCRB repertoires that were more alike. TCRB CDR3 length was moderately but significantly reduced in all four CD4+ subsets of Type 1 diabetes patients.

This clone was seen a few times. Its antigen is currently unknown. J gave up 3 bases and V 2 bases, and 10 bases lay outside the gene matches. The CDR3 runs 18 residues. The V gene's germline CDR1 is SGHTA and CDR2 FQGNSA. Expressed TCRB transcripts were sequenced because the isolated RNA had all been reverse transcribed beforehand. TCRdb's table, derived via immunoSEQ multiplex PCR, lists solely in-frame clones and lacks some. The sample lists around 280,000 clones, approximately 15% seen once, with approximately 0.015% in the top ten. The J gene is TRBJ2-2, the V gene TRBV7-2; 9 bases map to TRBD2. Source material: naive CD4+ T cells from blood. The sequence derives from a man aged 18 to 29 with type 1 diabetes. This CDR3 reads CASSLSWLAGMYTGELFF. Here the CDR3 DNA reads TGTGCCAGCAGCTTAAGTTGGCTAGCGGGAATGTACACCGGGGAGCTGTTTTTT.